One sample yielded the 10 T cell receptor beta chains listed below, sequenced in a study of Ad26.COV2.S vaccination and SARS-CoV-2 variants. Treatment meaning: 15 to 20 received Ad26.COV2.S at low or high dose, single or two shots; a few received placebo; per-sample allocation not given. Collection of the samples took place on day 63 after the first injection of vaccine or placebo. The data were produced by immunoSEQ multiplex PCR, yet TCRdb's version contains in-frame clones alone and is incomplete. The profile shows a few hundred thousand clones, 92% of them singletons. The sample was peripheral blood, taken in a trial of Ad26.COV2.S vaccine versus placebo. These receptors were obtained from a person aged 18-65 years who received the Ad26.COV2.S COVID-19 vaccine or a placebo.

This clone was observed once. V gene TRBV21-1 combines with J gene TRBJ2-7; TRBD1 was called by the table and not checked on the DNA. TRBV21-1 is given as a pseudogene. The CDR3 extends over 17 amino acids. The CDR3: CASSSFTGYPASYEQYF. CDR3 in DNA: TGTGCCAGCAGCAGTTTCACAGGGTACCCCGCCAGCTACGAGCAGTACTTC.

The V call is TRBV28, the J call TRBJ1-4; no reliable D call. The CDR3 has 15 amino acids. Deletions cut 1 base from V and 5 bases from J, with 11 bases between. The germline V gene encodes CDR1 MDHEN and CDR2 SYDVKM. The CDR3 DNA sequence: TGTGCCAGCAGTTTATCCTACCAGAACAATGAAAAACTGTTTTTT. This gives the protein CASSLSYQNNEKLFF.

This sequence joins TRBV6-5 and TRBJ2-5, with D unresolved. Deletions cut 1 base from V and 5 bases from J, with 14 bases between. Germline CDR1 MNHEY, CDR2 SVGAGI. The CDR3 is 15 residues long. CDR3 bases: TGTGCCAGCAGTTACTTTGGGCCAGCTGATGAGACCCAGTACTTC. This translates into CASSYFGPADETQYF.

The V gene is TRBV29-1, the J gene TRBJ2-2; a possible D gene is TRBD2 (5 bases). Trimming took 7 bases from V and 6 from J, leaving 15 bases between them. This CDR3 comprises 13 residues. Germline assignment: CDR1 SQVTM and CDR2 ANQGSEA. The CDR3 spells CSACMSRAGELFF. The CDR3 DNA is TGCAGCGCCTGTATGTCGAGGGCCGGGGAGCTGTTTTTT.

This rearrangement joins TRBV6-1 to TRBJ2-7; 8 nucleotides align to TRBD1. V gave up 2 bases and J gave up 7 bases; unmatched junction bases: 10. Germline CDR1 and CDR2: MNHNS and SASEGT. The CDR3 sequence is 15 residues long. Here the CDR3 reads CASSEFGQGFYEQYF. The CDR3 nucleotides read TGTGCCAGCAGTGAATTTGGACAGGGATTCTATGAGCAGTACTTC.

The V gene is TRBV6-5, the J gene TRBJ1-1; 10 nucleotides align to TRBD1. The CDR3 consists of 14 residues. Trimming took 1 base from V and 4 from J; bases not matched to a gene: 0. The V gene's germline CDR1 is MNHEY and CDR2 SVGAGI. This CDR3 is CASSYWTGGTEAFF. The DNA of the CDR3 is TGTGCCAGCAGTTACTGGACAGGGGGCACTGAAGCTTTCTTT.

The chain links TRBV30 to TRBJ1-5; D gene uncertain. From germline, CDR1 is GTSNPN and CDR2 SVGIG (reference sequence). Trimming took off 0 bases at V and 2 bases at J, with 11 bases between the two ends. This CDR3 has 15 amino acids. CDR3 in DNA: TGTGCCTGGAGTGTAGCGGGGTTTGGCAATCAGCCCCAGCATTTT. This codes for CAWSVAGFGNQPQHF.

CDR3: CASRASGGAGDTQYF. CDR3 nucleotides: TGTGCCAGCAGAGCTAGCGGGGGGGCTGGAGATACGCAGTATTTT. J is TRBJ2-3 and V is TRBV9; 12 bases line up with TRBD2. Germline lookup yields CDR1 SGDLS and CDR2 YYNGEE. The CDR3 is made up of 15 amino acids. After removal of 5 bases from V and 5 bases from J, the junction contained 6 bases not matched to a gene. Looking up the rest from reference TRBV9 and TRBJ2-3 gives the full variable domain: DSGVTQTPKHLITATGQRVTLRCSPRSGDLSVYWYQQSLDQGLQFLIQYYNGEERAKGNILERFSAQQFPDLHSELNLSSLELGDSALYFCASRASGGAGDTQYFGPGTRLTVL.

V and J are TRBV7-2 and TRBJ2-7, with 9 bases that match TRBD1. Germline V gene lookup returns CDR1 SGHTA and CDR2 FQGNSA. This CDR3 has 15 residues. The V and J ends lost 5 bases and 3 bases, in that order; junction bases with no gene match: 8. Here the CDR3 reads CASSRDREFRYEQYF. The CDR3 DNA reads as TGTGCCAGCAGCCGGGACAGGGAGTTTCGCTACGAGCAGTACTTC.

This rearrangement joins TRBV6-5 to TRBJ1-2, with D hard to call. V was trimmed by 6 bases and J by 2 bases, leaving 13 bases between them. The CDR3 has 14 residues. Germline CDR1 MNHEY, CDR2 SVGAGI. CDR3 region: CASSPVMGNYGYTF. In DNA form, the CDR3 reads TGTGCCAGCAGCCCGGTTATGGGGAACTATGGCTACACCTTC.